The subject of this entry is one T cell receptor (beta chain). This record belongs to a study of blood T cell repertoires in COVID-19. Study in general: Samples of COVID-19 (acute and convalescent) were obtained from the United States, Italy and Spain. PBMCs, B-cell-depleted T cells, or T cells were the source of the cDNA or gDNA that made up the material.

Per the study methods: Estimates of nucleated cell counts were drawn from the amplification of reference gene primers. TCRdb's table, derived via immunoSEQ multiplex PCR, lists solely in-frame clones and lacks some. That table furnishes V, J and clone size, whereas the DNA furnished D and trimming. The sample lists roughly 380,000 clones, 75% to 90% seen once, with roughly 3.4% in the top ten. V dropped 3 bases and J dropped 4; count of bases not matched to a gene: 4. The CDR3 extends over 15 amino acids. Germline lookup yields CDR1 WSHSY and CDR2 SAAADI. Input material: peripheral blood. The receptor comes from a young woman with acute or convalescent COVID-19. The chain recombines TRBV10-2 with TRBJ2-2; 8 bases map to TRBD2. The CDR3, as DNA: TGCGCCAGCAGTGAAGGACTAGCTGGCACCGGGGAGCTGTTTTTT. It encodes CASSEGLAGTGELFF.